This is a list of T cell receptor beta chains from one sample in a study of Graves' ophthalmopathy and Graves' hyperthyroidism. TCRdb re-called the multiplex PCR reads with MiXCR, one entry per CDR3 protein. The sample yields 600,000 to 700,000 distinct CDR3 sequences, roughly 39% seen once. The source material was peripheral blood. Receptors originate from an adult man with Graves' ophthalmopathy. The conserved cysteine and the conserved F or W are not part of the CDR3 here. The D gene is left open where the match is weak.

. | TRBJ1-6 | TRBV6-5 | AISQAGVSSPLH
. | TRBJ2-2 | TRBV7-8 | ASSFGTGTTGELF
TRBD2 | TRBJ2-5 | TRBV5-1 | ASSAGTSSYQETQY
. | TRBJ1-1 | TRBV5-1 | ASSLAGNLPLTEAF
. | TRBJ2-2 | TRBV2 | ASRLGATGELF
. | TRBJ1-4 | TRBV29-1 | SVEDQGGNEKLF
TRBD1 | TRBJ2-7 | TRBV29-1 | SVPTGNNEQY
. | TRBJ2-7 | TRBV7-9 | ASSPDTNYEQY
TRBD2 | TRBJ2-3 | TRBV15 | ATSSGGTSGTDTQY
. | TRBJ2-5 | TRBV7-3 | ASSRSRGETQY
TRBD1 | TRBJ1-3 | TRBV10-3 | AIKTGFTGGRGNTIY
TRBD2 | TRBJ2-7 | TRBV7-9 | ASSSGLAGGGEQY
. | TRBJ2-5 | TRBV10-3 | AISESQGVRETQY
. | TRBJ1-5 | TRBV19 | ASSISREIYSNQPQH
. | TRBJ2-5 | TRBV7-6 | ASSLRRQETQY
. | TRBJ1-5 | TRBV20-1 | SASAGNNQPQH
TRBD1 | TRBJ1-1 | TRBV2 | ASPGTVEAF
. | TRBJ2-2 | TRBV5-1 | ASSQPGQLTGELF
. | TRBJ1-5 | TRBV10-2 | ASSDFSQPQH
TRBD1 | TRBJ1-5 | TRBV7-6 | ASSSGTGASQPQH
. | TRBJ1-4 | TRBV7-8 | ASSQGVATNEKLF
TRBD1 | TRBJ2-7 | TRBV5-6 | ASSYRQGTAIYEQY
. | TRBJ1-5 | TRBV2 | TSTSRGYQPQH
. | TRBJ2-3 | TRBV2 | ASSGIGGNTDTQY
. | TRBJ2-7 | TRBV7-3 | ASSLVDYGQY
TRBD1 | TRBJ2-7 | TRBV5-1 | ASSLGGTGACEQY
. | TRBJ1-4 | TRBV19 | ASSWRATNEKLF